This T cell receptor beta chain stems from a study of regulatory T cells in long-lasting Graves disease. A remark on this clonotype: Its antigen is not known.

Time point noted: persistent/refractory GD, antithyroid drugs over 5 years with positive TRAb. There was RNA extracted from PBMCs, and the TCR library was made from it. In each case, Graves' disease was diagnosed per American Thyroid Association guidelines. General observations from the study: Examination was confined to peripheral blood, excluding thyroid tissue. Sample size, which was small, may have reduced accuracy. Persistent Graves' cases showed lower TCR diversity than newly diagnosed cases.

Arm-PCR of CDR3 regions and iRepertoire HTBI primers were used to build TCR beta libraries. TCRdb used MiXCR to reprocess the multiplex PCR reads, holding one entry per CDR3 protein. The sample gives about half a million distinct CDR3 sequences, 20% to 25% of which show up once; under 15% is in the top ten. V shed 7 bases, J shed 7 bases, and the junction held 7 bases outside the gene matches. CDR3 size: 12 residues. Germline V lookup: CDR1 SQVTM, CDR2 ANQGSEA. This TCR came from a female donor with Graves disease. The sample consisted of peripheral blood mononuclear cells (PBMCs), taken when the disease was refractory, from a patient treated with antithyroid drugs. The rearrangement joins TRBV29-1 to TRBJ2-5; 9 bases map to TRBD1. CDR3 sequence: CSGTGGQGTQYF. For the CDR3, the DNA is TGCAGCGGCACAGGGGGCCAGGGGACCCAGTACTTC.